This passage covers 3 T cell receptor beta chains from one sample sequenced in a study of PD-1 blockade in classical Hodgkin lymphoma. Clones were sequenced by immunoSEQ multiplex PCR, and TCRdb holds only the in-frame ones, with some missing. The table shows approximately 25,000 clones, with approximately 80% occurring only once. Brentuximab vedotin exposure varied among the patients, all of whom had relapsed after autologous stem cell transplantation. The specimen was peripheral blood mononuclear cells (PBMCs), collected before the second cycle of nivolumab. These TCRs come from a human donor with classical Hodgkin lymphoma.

The CDR3, as DNA: TGTGCCAGCAGCCCAAGCTGGTCTGGGGCCAACGTCCTGACTTTC. Translated: CASSPSWSGANVLTF. This chain connects TRBV28 to TRBJ2-6; D remains unclear. This CDR3 has 15 amino acids. Trimming cost V 6 bases and J 1 base, with 10 bases left between them. Germline CDR1 and CDR2: MDHEN and SYDVKM. Combining the CDR3 with reference TRBV28 and TRBJ2-6 gives the whole variable domain DVKVTQSSRYLVKRTGEKVFLECVQDMDHENMFWYRQDPGLGLRLIYFSYDVKMKEKGDIPEGYSVSREKKERFSLILESASTNQTSMYLCASSPSWSGANVLTFGAGSRLTVL.

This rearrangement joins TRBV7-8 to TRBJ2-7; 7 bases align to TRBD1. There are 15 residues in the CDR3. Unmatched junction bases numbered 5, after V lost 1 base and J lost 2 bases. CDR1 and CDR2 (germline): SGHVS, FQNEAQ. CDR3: CASSLDRQGTYEQYF. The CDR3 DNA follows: TGTGCCAGCAGCTTAGACCGACAGGGTACCTACGAGCAGTACTTC.

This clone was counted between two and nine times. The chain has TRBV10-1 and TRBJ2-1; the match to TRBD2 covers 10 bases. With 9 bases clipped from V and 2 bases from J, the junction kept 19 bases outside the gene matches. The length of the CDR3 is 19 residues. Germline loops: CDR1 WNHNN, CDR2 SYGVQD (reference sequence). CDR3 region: CASYLGTTSGPATYNEQFF. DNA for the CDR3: TGCGCCAGTTACCTGGGTACGACTAGCGGGCCCGCTACCTACAATGAGCAGTTCTTC.